A single sample is the source of the 32 T cell receptor beta chains below, sequenced in a study of memory CD4+ T cells and cytomegalovirus serostatus. Profiling relied on immunoSEQ multiplex PCR, and the TCRdb table lists in-frame clones only, not all of them. The sample records around 57,000 clones, around three quarters being singletons. The sort gate was single viable CD3+CD4+CD8-CD45RO+ cells for memory CD4+ T cells. The sample taken for sequencing was memory CD4+ T cells from blood. The receptors come from an adult in good health and CMV-seronegative. Some clones in this sample may be carry-over from other donors' samples.

Comment on this clone: One end of the junction fails to match germline, which may point to a read error. The rearrangement uses TRBV13 and TRBJ2-3, with 11 bases matching TRBD1. Per germline, CDR1 PRHDT and CDR2 FYEKMQ (reference sequence). The CDR3 contains 14 residues. This CDR3 is CASSSTRTGGSGGF. CDR3 sequence (DNA): TGTGCCAGCAGCTCCACTCGGACAGGGGGCAGTGGGGGTTTT.

The V and J genes are TRBV30 and TRBJ1-2; D is possibly TRBD1 (6 bases). The germline V gene encodes CDR1 GTSNPN and CDR2 SVGIG (reference sequence). The V and J ends lost 4 bases and 3 bases respectively, with 15 bases between them. The CDR3 consists of 14 residues. Here the CDR3 reads CAWITADRYYGYTF. The CDR3 DNA is TGTGCCTGGATAACCGCCGACAGGTACTATGGCTACACCTTC.

The chain combines TRBV2 with TRBJ2-2, with D uncertain. Germline V lookup: CDR1 SNHLY, CDR2 FYNNEI. V was pared by 4 bases and J by 4 bases, with 13 bases between. The CDR3 extends over 15 amino acids. CDR3 in amino acids: CASSAKGLATGELFF. The CDR3 nucleotides read TGTGCCAGCAGTGCGAAGGGCCTGGCCACCGGGGAGCTGTTTTTT.

The rearrangement links TRBV6-1 to TRBJ1-5; 8 bases are shared with TRBD1. Germline V gene lookup returns CDR1 MNHNS and CDR2 SASEGT. The CDR3 loop spans 14 amino acids. V dropped 3 bases and J dropped 8; count of bases not matched to a gene: 6. CDR3 DNA sequence: TGTGCCAGCAGTGACGGACAGGGAAAGAAGCCCCAGCATTTT. Translation gives CASSDGQGKKPQHF.

The chain employs TRBV7-2 and TRBJ1-4; D might be TRBD1 (5 bases). V was shortened by 2 bases and J by 14 bases, with 18 bases between the two germline ends. Germline CDR1 and CDR2: SGHTA and FQGNSA. The CDR3 consists of 14 residues. The CDR3 sequence is CASSLMAGAEVLFF. As DNA, the CDR3 is TGTGCCAGCAGCTTAATGGCCGGGGCAGAGGTGCTGTTTTTT.

J is TRBJ2-7 and V is TRBV7-6; 11 bases match TRBD1. V trimming: 1 base; J trimming: 2 bases; junction bases outside the gene matches: 13. The CDR3 has 19 amino acids. Germline lookup yields CDR1 SGHVS and CDR2 FNYEAQ. The CDR3 here is CASSLVPGQGVVAPYEQYF. In DNA, the CDR3 is TGTGCCAGCAGCTTAGTTCCGGGACAGGGGGTCGTAGCCCCCTACGAGCAGTACTTC.

This clone appeared once. The gene calls are TRBV19 and TRBJ1-1, with 7 nucleotides matching TRBD1. Per the germline V gene, CDR1 is LNHDA and CDR2 is SQIVND (reference sequence). The trim removed 4 bases at V and 8 bases at J, leaving 16 bases unmatched. The CDR3 totals 16 residues. The CDR3 spells CASSSGRQGVISEAFF. CDR3 DNA: TGTGCCAGTAGTAGCGGGAGACAGGGAGTCATATCAGAAGCTTTCTTT.

The V call is TRBV7-2, the J call TRBJ2-7; no clear D gene. Germline V gene data show CDR1 as SGHTA and CDR2 as FQGNSA. The CDR3 spans 14 residues. Trimming took 7 bases from V and 1 from J, leaving 14 bases between them. This CDR3 reads CASIPTPGSYEQYF. CDR3 nucleotides: TGTGCCAGCATCCCAACGCCAGGTTCCTACGAGCAGTACTTC.

This chain connects TRBV9 to TRBJ2-5; weak D call: TRBD2 (5 bases). The CDR3 totals 12 residues. Trimming stripped 2 bases from V and 3 bases from J, with 5 bases between. Germline V gives CDR1 SGDLS, CDR2 YYNGEE. Here the CDR3 reads CASSVEEETQYF. CDR3 DNA: TGTGCCAGCAGCGTGGAGGAAGAGACCCAGTACTTC.

There are a few counts of this clone. This rearrangement joins TRBV30 to TRBJ1-4; D uncertain. CDR3 size: 14 residues. With 1 base removed from V and 5 bases from J, the gap between germline ends came to 11 bases. Germline-derived CDR1 and CDR2 are GTSNPN and SVGIG (reference sequence). CDR3 sequence (DNA): TGTGCCTGGAGTGGGCCGATGAGCAATGAAAAACTGTTTTTT. Encoded protein: CAWSGPMSNEKLFF.

This clone has only one observation. J is TRBJ2-7 and V is TRBV5-1, with a possible D match to TRBD1 (5 bases). V was pared by 1 base and J by 3 bases, with 11 bases between. Germline CDR1 is SGHRS and CDR2 is YFSETQ. The CDR3 has 14 residues. CDR3 sequence (DNA): TGCGCCAGCAGCTTGACAACAGGCGACTACGAGCAGTACTTC. Translation: CASSLTTGDYEQYF.

This clone counts as medium-sized. The V gene is TRBV7-2, the J gene TRBJ2-2; the D is unclear. The V gene's germline CDR1 is SGHTA and CDR2 FQGNSA. This CDR3 spans 13 amino acids. V was shortened by 1 base and J by 9 bases, with 9 bases between the two germline ends. CDR3 sequence (DNA): TGTGCCAGCAGCTTAGAGATGGTCCGGGAGCTGTTTTTT. As protein: CASSLEMVRELFF.

In this sample, this clone turned up once. This chain uses TRBV5-1 with TRBJ2-1, with 7 bases fitting TRBD2. This CDR3 is 16 amino acids long. Trimming removed 5 bases from V and 9 bases from J; junction bases left unmatched: 17. The germline V gene has CDR1 SGHRS and CDR2 YFSETQ. This CDR3 is CASRRAGDSSRGEQFF. CDR3 nucleotide sequence: TGCGCCAGCAGACGTGCGGGGGATAGCTCTAGGGGTGAGCAGTTCTTC.

The chain combines TRBV7-3 with TRBJ1-2; perhaps TRBD1 as D (5 bases). Germline V gene data show CDR1 as SGHTA and CDR2 as FQGTGA. Trimming stripped 2 bases from V and 13 bases from J, with 17 bases between. This CDR3 is 13 amino acids long. This chain's CDR3 is CASSLRGTSVITF. DNA for the CDR3: TGTGCCAGCAGCTTACGGGGCACGTCGGTAATCACCTTC.

The chain recombines TRBV2 with TRBJ2-7; 11 bases match TRBD1. CDR3 length: 15 amino acids. Trimming removed 6 bases from V and 2 bases from J; junction bases left unmatched: 6. Germline CDR1 is SNHLY and CDR2 is FYNNEI. DNA of the CDR3: TGTGCCAGCAGGGCGGGACAGGGGGGAGCCTACGAGCAGTACTTC. It translates to CASRAGQGGAYEQYF.

This chain uses TRBV4-3 with TRBJ2-3; TRBD2 matches 14 bases. This CDR3 comprises 17 residues. CDR1 is LGHNA and CDR2 is YSLEER in the germline V gene. V was clipped by 2 bases and J by 5 bases; unmatched bases: 6. As DNA, the CDR3 is TGCGCCAGCAGCCAACTGAGACTAGCGGGGGGGCGAGATACGCAGTATTTT. Protein: CASSQLRLAGGRDTQYF.

The chain joins TRBV5-1 to TRBJ2-2; D gene unclear. Deletions cut 5 bases from V and 5 bases from J, with 16 bases between. Germline CDR1 and CDR2: SGHRS and YFSETQ. This CDR3 is built from 15 residues. CDR3 DNA sequence: TGCGCCAGCAGTTTAAGGACGGACGGAACCGGGGAGCTGTTTTTT. This translates into CASSLRTDGTGELFF.

This chain connects TRBV28 to TRBJ1-5, with D possibly being TRBD1 (5 bases). Germline values: CDR1 MDHEN, CDR2 SYDVKM. Trimming stripped 1 base from V and 7 bases from J, with 20 bases between. This CDR3 has 17 residues. CDR3 in DNA: TGTGCCAGCAGTTTATCGGGGCATCAAACCGGATCACAGCCCCAGCATTTT. It specifies CASSLSGHQTGSQPQHF.

V usage is TRBV7-2 and J usage is TRBJ2-1; 9 positions agree with TRBD2. CDR1 SGHTA and CDR2 FQGNSA come from the germline V gene. The CDR3 totals 16 residues. V lost 7 bases to trimming and J lost 5 bases; unmatched junction nucleotides: 12. The CDR3 spells CASTLGFSGRDNEQFF. DNA for the CDR3: TGTGCCAGCACCCTGGGTTTTAGCGGGAGAGACAATGAGCAGTTCTTC.

The CDR3 DNA reads as TGCGCCAGCAGCCAAGCCCTCTACTATGGCTACACCTTC. As protein: CASSQALYYGYTF. The rearrangement uses TRBV4-3 and TRBJ1-2, with D uncertain. CDR3 length: 13 amino acids. V was trimmed by 1 base and J by 3 bases, leaving 6 bases between them. Germline loops: CDR1 LGHNA, CDR2 YSLEER.

Here the CDR3 reads CASSQSDRRDYGYTF. The CDR3 DNA reads as TGCGCCAGCAGCCAATCCGACCGGCGGGACTATGGCTACACCTTC. The chain combines TRBV4-3 with TRBJ1-2; D ambiguous. Germline assignment: CDR1 LGHNA and CDR2 YSLEER. This CDR3 comprises 15 residues. V lost 2 bases and J lost 3, with 13 bases in between.

The chain joins TRBV4-3 to TRBJ2-2; D gene ambiguous. This CDR3 has 13 amino acids. Trimming shortened V by 0 bases and J by 5 bases, and 4 bases separated the two germline ends. The germline V gene has CDR1 LGHNA and CDR2 YSLEER. CDR3 sequence reads: CASSQELTGELFF. CDR3 coding DNA: TGCGCCAGCAGCCAAGAATTAACCGGGGAGCTGTTTTTT.

The chain uses TRBV5-1 and TRBJ1-3; D uncertain. The germline V gene has CDR1 SGHRS and CDR2 YFSETQ. Deletions cut 5 bases from V and 3 bases from J, with 15 bases between. CDR3 length: 15 amino acids. The CDR3 region has the DNA TGCGCCAGCAGGCCCCTGCCAGTCGATGGAAACACCATATATTTT. Encoded protein: CASRPLPVDGNTIYF.

This clone was counted a single time. The chain links TRBV6-5 to TRBJ2-2; D ambiguous. The CDR3 loop spans 13 amino acids. CDR1 and CDR2 (germline): MNHEY, SVGAGI. The germline V and J ends were trimmed by 5 bases and 6 bases, with 10 bases remaining between them. The CDR3 coding sequence is TGTGCCAGCAGTCCCGGTTACGCCGGGGAGCTGTTTTTT. This translates into CASSPGYAGELFF.

This clone occurred once. V gene TRBV28 combines with J gene TRBJ1-3, with D unresolved. V was clipped by 8 bases and J by 0 bases, with 11 bases between them. The V gene's germline CDR1 is MDHEN and CDR2 SYDVKM. The CDR3 covers 14 residues. Here the CDR3 DNA reads TGTGCCAGCGGCCGGGTGAACTCTGGAAACACCATATATTTT. It codes for CASGRVNSGNTIYF.

V is TRBV5-8 and J is TRBJ1-1; 7 nucleotides agree with TRBD1. After removal of 0 bases from V and 11 bases from J, the junction contained 10 bases not matched to a gene. Germline-derived CDR1 and CDR2 are SGHTS and YDEGEE. The CDR3 is 14 residues long. CDR3 amino acids: CASSLGGGGGTAFF. In DNA form, the CDR3 reads TGTGCCAGCAGCTTGGGAGGAGGGGGCGGCACGGCTTTCTTT. Full variable domain (outside the CDR3, taken from reference TRBV5-8 and TRBJ1-1): EAGVTQSPTHLIKTRGQQATLRCSPISGHTSVYWYQQALGLGLQFLLWYDEGEERNRGNFPPRFSGRQFPNYSSELNVNALELEDSALYLCASSLGGGGGTAFFGQGTRLTVV.

This clone was detected only a few times. The rearrangement uses TRBV7-9 and TRBJ2-7; possibly TRBD1 for D (6 bases). This CDR3 contains 16 residues. Germline values: CDR1 SEHNR, CDR2 FQNEAQ (reference sequence). The V end lost 0 bases, the J end lost 0 bases, and 12 bases lay between the germline ends. Here the CDR3 reads CASSLATGFPSYEQYF. CDR3 sequence (DNA): TGTGCCAGCAGCTTAGCTACAGGGTTCCCCTCCTACGAGCAGTACTTC. Full variable domain (outside the CDR3, taken from reference TRBV7-9 and TRBJ2-7): DTGVSQNPRHKITKRGQNVTFRCDPISEHNRLYWYRQTLGQGPEFLTYFQNEAQLEKSRLLSDRFSAERPKGSFSTLEIQRTEQGDSAMYLCASSLATGFPSYEQYFGPGTRLTVT.

This chain links TRBV7-9 with TRBJ2-2; the D gene could be TRBD1 or TRBD2 (5 bases each). The V end lost 5 bases, the J end lost 5 bases, and 9 bases lay between the germline ends. There are 13 residues in the CDR3. Germline V gene sequence: CDR1 SEHNR, CDR2 FQNEAQ (reference sequence). This CDR3 is CASSQWGTGELFF. DNA for the CDR3: TGTGCCAGCAGCCAATGGGGGACCGGGGAGCTGTTTTTT. The variable domain in full, with the rest retrieved from reference TRBV7-9 and TRBJ2-2, is DTGVSQNPRHKITKRGQNVTFRCDPISEHNRLYWYRQTLGQGPEFLTYFQNEAQLEKSRLLSDRFSAERPKGSFSTLEIQRTEQGDSAMYLCASSQWGTGELFFGEGSRLTVL.

J is TRBJ2-3 and V is TRBV5-1; 8 positions match TRBD2. With 5 bases clipped from V and 2 bases from J, the junction kept 7 bases outside the gene matches. The CDR3 contains 15 residues. The V gene's germline CDR1 is SGHRS and CDR2 YFSETQ. The CDR3 nucleotides are TGCGCCAGCAGGGGGAGCGGGGGAAACACAGATACGCAGTATTTT. Its translation is CASRGSGGNTDTQYF. The entire variable domain, with the rest obtained from reference TRBV5-1 and TRBJ2-3, is as follows: KAGVTQTPRYLIKTRGQQVTLSCSPISGHRSVSWYQQTPGQGLQFLFEYFSETQRNKGNFPGRFSGRQFSNSRSEMNVSTLELGDSALYLCASRGSGGNTDTQYFGPGTRLTVL.

Here the CDR3 reads CASNPGGLDGYTF. The CDR3 nucleotides read TGTGCCAGCAACCCCGGAGGGCTGGATGGCTACACCTTC. V is TRBV28 and J is TRBJ1-2, with D unresolved. Germline CDR1 and CDR2: MDHEN and SYDVKM. Trimming removed 7 bases from V and 6 bases from J, with 15 bases in between. This CDR3 is built from 13 residues.

This chain links TRBV29-1 with TRBJ2-7, with 13 bases fitting TRBD2. Germline trimming cut 7 bases from V and 4 bases from J; bases unmatched to any gene: 13. This CDR3 contains 16 residues. Germline loops: CDR1 SQVTM, CDR2 ANQGSEA. CDR3 sequence (DNA): TGCAGCGCTGTGTACGGACTAGCGGGAGTTAAGTACGAGCAGTACTTC. Amino acids: CSAVYGLAGVKYEQYF.

V usage is TRBV25-1 and J usage is TRBJ2-3; the match to TRBD1 covers 8 bases. V gave up 4 bases and J gave up 3 bases; unmatched junction bases: 0. The CDR3 length is 13 residues. The germline CDR1 and CDR2 sequences are MGHDK and SYGVNS. The CDR3 here is CASSGQGTDTQYF. The CDR3 nucleotides read TGTGCCAGCAGTGGACAGGGGACAGATACGCAGTATTTT.